The 16 T cell receptor beta chains listed next were all sequenced from one sample in a study of identical twins. TCRdb re-analysed the 5' RACE reads in MiXCR, keeping a single row per CDR3 protein. The sample contains around 340,000 distinct CDR3 sequences, approximately 8.7% of which appear only once. The specimen was naive T cells sorted from blood. The origin of the receptors is a woman aged 45-59 years in good health.

This clonotype was counted between two and nine times. The CDR3 reads CASSLVGQLNSYEQYF. CDR3 sequence (DNA): TGTGCCAGCAGCTTGGTCGGACAATTAAACTCCTACGAGCAGTACTTC. This chain uses TRBV5-6 with TRBJ2-7; maybe TRBD1 (5 bases). V was shortened by 0 bases and J by 0 bases, with 13 bases between the two germline ends. The CDR3 is made up of 16 amino acids. The germline gives CDR1 SGHDT, CDR2 YYEEEE.

This clonotype was seen only a few times. V is TRBV24-1 and J is TRBJ1-1; D not certain. Between the trimmed V and J ends, which lost 5 bases and 7 bases, there was a span of 7 bases. This CDR3 spans 11 amino acids. CDR1 and CDR2 from the germline V gene are KGHDR and SFDVKD. The CDR3 region is CATSVDNEAFF. DNA for the CDR3: TGTGCCACCAGTGTCGACAATGAAGCTTTCTTT.

This clonotype has just one count. This sequence joins TRBV5-4 and TRBJ2-1; possible D gene TRBD2, 6 bases. V was cut by 5 bases and J by 2 bases, with 17 bases left in between. The CDR3 totals 16 residues. CDR1 and CDR2 from the germline V gene are SGHNT and YYREEE (reference sequence). CDR3 sequence reads: CASSFSGGVPYNEQFF. DNA of the CDR3: TGTGCCAGCAGTTTTAGCGGAGGGGTCCCCTACAATGAGCAGTTCTTC.

This clonotype has just a few counts. The V and J genes are TRBV6-1 and TRBJ2-3; tentatively, D is TRBD1 or TRBD2 (6 bases each). This CDR3 region has 14 residues. V gave up 9 bases and J gave up 4 bases, with 17 bases separating them. The germline CDR1 and CDR2 sequences are MNHNS and SASEGT. This chain's CDR3 is CASEGGAESDTQYF. The CDR3, as DNA: TGTGCCAGTGAGGGGGGCGCTGAGTCAGATACGCAGTATTTT.

This clonotype is labeled hyperexpanded. This chain links TRBV10-2 with TRBJ2-1; 12 positions match TRBD2. This CDR3 comprises 18 residues. V lost 8 bases to trimming and J lost 8 bases; unmatched junction nucleotides: 19. The germline CDR1 and CDR2 sequences are WSHSY and SAAADI. CDR3 DNA sequence: TGCGCCAGCTTGACTAGCGGGAGACCCCCCGAGACTACAGATGAGCAGTTCTTC. Encoded protein: CASLTSGRPPETTDEQFF.

This clonotype was detected only a few times. The chain links TRBV20-1 to TRBJ2-1, with TRBD2 matching over 11 bases. The ends lost 0 bases at V and 0 bases at J; junction bases unmatched: 4. Germline assignment: CDR1 DFQATT and CDR2 SNEGSKA (reference sequence). This CDR3 is built from 17 residues. The CDR3 here is CSARDRLAGSSYNEQFF. The CDR3 bases are TGCAGTGCTAGAGATCGACTAGCGGGGAGCTCCTACAATGAGCAGTTCTTC.

The chain has TRBV5-1 and TRBJ1-1; TRBD1 is a possible D gene (6 bases). CDR1 is SGHRS, CDR2 YFSETQ, per germline. The V end lost 4 bases, the J end lost 11 bases, and 18 bases lay between the germline ends. CDR3 length: 13 residues. DNA of the CDR3: TGCGCCAGCAGCCCCTTCGGGGGGGGCTCGGCTTTCTTT. The encoded protein is CASSPFGGGSAFF.

The genes are TRBV12-3 or TRBV12-4 and TRBJ1-2, with no clear D. V lost 3 bases and J lost 7, with 9 bases in between. This CDR3 spans 12 amino acids. The CDR3 nucleotides read TGTGCCAGCAGTTTGGGTGTATTTGGCTACACCTTC. It specifies CASSLGVFGYTF.

V is TRBV20-1 and J is TRBJ2-1; 11 bases align to TRBD2. The CDR3 contains 14 residues. The ends lost 4 bases at V and 7 bases at J; junction bases unmatched: 6. Germline V gene sequence: CDR1 DFQATT, CDR2 SNEGSKA (reference sequence). The CDR3 DNA reads TGCAGTGCTACGACTAGCGGGAAATTAAATGAGCAGTTCTTC. Encoded protein: CSATTSGKLNEQFF.

This chain joins TRBV27 and TRBJ2-7; 10 bases line up with TRBD1. V trimming: 4 bases; J trimming: 3 bases; junction bases outside the gene matches: 6. CDR1 is MNHEY, CDR2 SMNVEV, per germline (reference sequence). The CDR3 sequence is 15 residues long. The CDR3 loop is CASSSPGQGSYEQYF. DNA for the CDR3: TGTGCCAGCAGTTCCCCGGGACAGGGGAGCTACGAGCAGTACTTC.

This clonotype was detected a few times. The chain is built from TRBV7-2 and TRBJ1-1, with D tentatively TRBD1 (6 bases). CDR3 length: 14 residues. Germline values: CDR1 SGHTA, CDR2 FQGNSA. The ends were cut back, 5 bases at V and 2 bases at J, with 12 bases in the middle. Here the CDR3 DNA reads TGTGCCAGCAGCAGACAGGTGCTCAACACTGAAGCTTTCTTT. Amino acid sequence: CASSRQVLNTEAFF.

This clonotype was seen more than once but under ten times. The V call is TRBV4-2, the J call TRBJ1-5; D gene uncertain. Trimming left V 1 base short and J 4 bases short, with 8 bases between. Germline CDR1 is LGHNA and CDR2 is YNFKEQ. This CDR3 is built from 14 residues. Here the CDR3 DNA reads TGTGCCAGCAGCCAAGGGGCAGCAAATCAGCCCCAGCATTTT. Translated: CASSQGAANQPQHF.

The genes are TRBV5-1 and TRBJ1-2; D is perhaps TRBD1 (6 bases). CDR3 length: 14 residues. Between the trimmed V and J ends, which lost 0 bases and 5 bases, there was a span of 11 bases. Germline CDR1 reads SGHRS; CDR2 reads YFSETQ. The CDR3 region has the DNA TGCGCCAGCAGCTTGGACAGGGAGTATTATGGCTACACCTTC. Its protein product is CASSLDREYYGYTF.

CDR3 coding DNA: TGCGCCAGCACTGCTTTGGACATGACAACCTCCGAGCAGTACTTC. This codes for CASTALDMTTSEQYF. The chain recombines TRBV5-1 with TRBJ2-7, with TRBD1 as a possible D gene (5 bases). Germline CDR1 reads SGHRS; CDR2 reads YFSETQ. V was trimmed by 6 bases and J by 6 bases, leaving 22 bases between them. There are 15 residues in the CDR3.

This clonotype was counted between two and nine times. The chain joins TRBV19 to TRBJ2-1, with D tentatively TRBD2 (6 bases). V gave up 3 bases and J gave up 8 bases, with 14 bases separating them. The CDR3 spans 14 residues. From germline, CDR1 is LNHDA and CDR2 SQIVND (reference sequence). In DNA form, the CDR3 reads TGTGCCAGTAGTATGGTGGGGACTCTCGATGAGCAGTTCTTC. Translating it yields CASSMVGTLDEQFF.

The CDR3 DNA sequence: TGTGCCAGCAGCCCGACGGGGGGTTGGTACGAGCAGTACGTC. This gives the protein CASSPTGGWYEQYV. The V call is TRBV6-1, the J call TRBJ2-7; 7 bases are a match to TRBD2. CDR1 and CDR2 (germline): MNHNS, SASEGT. The V gene end was trimmed by 6 bases and the J gene end by 4 bases; junction bases not matched to a gene: 9. This CDR3 is 14 amino acids long.